The clone carrying this T cell receptor (beta chain) was detected a few times. The sample comes from a study of T-cell reconstitution after alpha-beta-depleted transplantation in children. Unique molecular identifiers were incorporated when the TCRbeta library was constructed. TCRdb reprocessed the PCR reads via MiXCR and lists one record per CDR3 protein. This sample has fewer than 1 million distinct CDR3 sequences, with about 16% found just once. After removal of 9 bases from V and 5 bases from J, the junction contained 16 bases not matched to a gene. This CDR3 is built from 17 residues. CDR1 and CDR2 from the germline V gene are MGHDK and SYGVNS.

The rearrangement joins TRBV25-1 to TRBJ2-5, with TRBD1 identical over 12 bases. This receptor was identified in a male patient younger than 18 who had a stem cell transplant for acute lymphoblastic leukemia, so the T cells may come from the graft donor. The input for sequencing was PBMCs, mostly from graft donor cells, taken 360 days after TCRalphabeta/CD19-depleted stem cell transplant. The DNA for the CDR3 is TGTGCCAGGGATTCGAACGGGACAGGGGGCAAGGAGGAGACCCAGTACTTC. Its protein product is CARDSNGTGGKEETQYF. Full variable domain (remainder filled in from reference TRBV25-1 and TRBJ2-5): EADIYQTPRYLVIGTGKKITLECSQTMGHDKMYWYQQDPGMELHLIHYSYGVNSTEKGDLSSESTVSRIRTEHFPLTLESARPSHTSQYLCARDSNGTGGKEETQYFGPGTRLLVL.